The 25 T cell receptor beta chains reported below all come from one sample, sequenced in a study of shared clonotypes between healthy human individuals. Sequenced by immunoSEQ multiplex PCR; TCRdb stores in-frame clones only, minus some. The sample contains more than 2 million clones, roughly 95% of which appear only once. What was sequenced was naive CD4+ T cells sorted from blood. The subset is: CD45RA+ positively selected. The receptor set was obtained from a man younger than 35 in good health.

V and J are TRBV11-2 and TRBJ2-7; 14 nucleotides align to TRBD2. CDR3 length: 16 amino acids. Looked up from germline, CDR1 is SGHAT and CDR2 is FQNNGV. V lost 5 bases to trimming and J lost 5 bases; unmatched junction nucleotides: 8. The CDR3 loop reads CASSPGLAGAVNEQYF. Here the CDR3 DNA reads TGTGCCAGCAGCCCGGGACTAGCGGGGGCCGTAAACGAGCAGTACTTC.

In its sample, this clone was seen once. V is TRBV30 and J is TRBJ1-4; D is undetermined. This CDR3 region has 14 residues. The V and J ends lost 3 bases and 0 bases respectively, with 8 bases between them. CDR1 and CDR2 (germline): GTSNPN, SVGIG (reference sequence). CDR3 sequence reads: CAWRGMATNEKLFF. In nucleotides, the CDR3 is TGTGCCTGGAGGGGAATGGCAACTAATGAAAAACTGTTTTTT. Looking up the rest from reference TRBV30 and TRBJ1-4 gives the full variable domain: SQTIHQWPATLVQPVGSPLSLECTVEGTSNPNLYWYRQAAGRGLQLLFYSVGIGQISSEVPQNLSASRPQDRQFILSSKKLLLSDSGFYLCAWRGMATNEKLFFGSGTQLSVL.

The chain links TRBV6-5 to TRBJ1-3; 7 bases are a match to TRBD1. The CDR3 length is 14 residues. Per germline, CDR1 MNHEY and CDR2 SVGAGI. Trimming removed 8 bases from V and 2 bases from J; junction bases left unmatched: 6. CDR3 region: CASGLDRAGNTIYF. DNA for the CDR3: TGTGCCAGCGGATTAGACAGGGCTGGAAACACCATATATTTT.

The chain links TRBV7-9 to TRBJ2-6, with D possibly TRBD1 on 5 matching bases. The CDR3 contains 17 residues. The ends were cut back, 1 base at V and 2 bases at J, with 12 bases in the middle. Germline V lookup: CDR1 SEHNR, CDR2 FQNEAQ (reference sequence). Here the CDR3 reads CASSLVQGMAGANVLTF. Written as DNA, the CDR3 is TGTGCCAGCAGCTTAGTTCAGGGAATGGCTGGGGCCAACGTCCTGACTTTC.

This clone has only one observation. This chain uses TRBV11-2 with TRBJ1-6; D unclear. The CDR3 loop spans 12 amino acids. Trimming cost V 0 bases and J 11 bases, with 5 bases left between them. The germline CDR1 and CDR2 sequences are SGHAT and FQNNGV. The CDR3 coding sequence is TGTGCCAGCAGCTTAGATTATGCACCCCTCCACTTT. Amino acid sequence: CASSLDYAPLHF.

The rearrangement uses TRBV6-6 and TRBJ2-2; TRBD2 matches 12 bases. The CDR3 extends over 16 amino acids. Germline loops: CDR1 MNHNY, CDR2 SVGAGI (reference sequence). J lost 1 base, V lost 4 bases, and 1 base had no gene match. DNA for the CDR3: TGTGCCAGCAGTTGGACTAGCGGGGTGAACACCGGGGAGCTGTTTTTT. Translation gives CASSWTSGVNTGELFF.

This chain joins TRBV6-5 and TRBJ1-1; 8 nucleotides agree with TRBD1. Germline V gene sequence: CDR1 MNHEY, CDR2 SVGAGI. This CDR3 is 15 amino acids long. V was clipped by 5 bases and J by 0 bases; unmatched bases: 5. CDR3 sequence reads: CASSHGTGMNTEAFF. CDR3 DNA sequence: TGTGCCAGCAGTCACGGGACAGGCATGAACACTGAAGCTTTCTTT.

The chain uses TRBV27 and TRBJ1-5; TRBD1 is a possible D gene (6 bases). CDR1 and CDR2 (germline): MNHEY, SMNVEV (reference sequence). Trimming cost V 2 bases and J 0 bases, with 14 bases left between them. The CDR3 runs 17 residues. This chain's CDR3 is CASSLTGGAYSNQPQHF. For the CDR3, the DNA is TGTGCCAGCAGTTTAACCGGGGGCGCATATAGCAATCAGCCCCAGCATTTT.

The chain combines TRBV7-9 with TRBJ1-1; D gene unclear. Germline CDR1 is SEHNR and CDR2 is FQNEAQ (reference sequence). This CDR3 is built from 14 residues. The V and J ends lost 3 bases and 7 bases respectively, with 15 bases between them. CDR3: CASSFVTPRNEAFF. The CDR3 DNA reads TGTGCCAGCAGCTTTGTTACTCCGAGGAATGAAGCTTTCTTT.

In DNA form, the CDR3 reads TGTGCCAGCAGTGAACTCGGGGTAAGGAGCACAGATACGCAGTATTTT. Protein sequence: CASSELGVRSTDTQYF. The J gene is TRBJ2-3, the V gene TRBV6-1, with D possibly matching TRBD2 (5 bases). V was shortened by 2 bases and J by 0 bases, with 12 bases between the two germline ends. The CDR3 has 16 amino acids. Germline V gene sequence: CDR1 MNHNS, CDR2 SASEGT.

The chain carries TRBV6-6 and TRBJ1-4; tentative D call: TRBD1 (6 bases). This CDR3 is 13 amino acids long. Germline CDR1 MNHNY, CDR2 SVGAGI (reference sequence). V lost 2 bases to trimming and J lost 8 bases, with 9 bases between them. The CDR3 loop is CASSYERGEKLFF. For the CDR3, the DNA is TGTGCCAGCAGTTACGAGAGGGGGGAAAAACTGTTTTTT.

As concerns this clone: Other nucleotide sequences from this sample produce the same CDR3. The V and J genes are TRBV6-6 and TRBJ1-1; 8 bases agree with TRBD1. V was clipped by 5 bases and J by 4 bases; unmatched bases: 3. Germline V gives CDR1 MNHNY, CDR2 SVGAGI (reference sequence). The CDR3 consists of 13 residues. The CDR3 sequence is CASSLQGATEAFF. DNA of the CDR3: TGTGCCAGCAGTCTCCAGGGGGCCACTGAAGCTTTCTTT.

The chain joins TRBV2 to TRBJ1-1, with D unclear. The length of the CDR3 is 14 residues. CDR1 and CDR2 from the germline V gene are SNHLY and FYNNEI. The V and J ends lost 4 bases and 5 bases respectively, with 14 bases between them. The CDR3 DNA sequence: TGTGCCAGCAGTGTCCCCTTTGGGAATACTGAAGCTTTCTTT. This sequence encodes CASSVPFGNTEAFF.

The CDR3 nucleotides are TGTGCCAGTAAGCCCACCGGGAACAGGGATGAAAAACTGTTTTTT. Encoded protein: CASKPTGNRDEKLFF. The rearrangement joins TRBV19 to TRBJ1-4; D is possibly TRBD1 (6 bases). Germline CDR1 reads LNHDA; CDR2 reads SQIVND (reference sequence). The CDR3 loop spans 15 amino acids. The V and J ends lost 7 bases and 6 bases respectively, with 18 bases between them. Full variable domain (rest looked up from reference TRBV19 and TRBJ1-4): DGGITQSPKYLFRKEGQNVTLSCEQNLNHDAMYWYRQDPGQGLRLIYYSQIVNDFQKGDIAEGYSVSREKKESFPLTVTSAQKNPTAFYLCASKPTGNRDEKLFFGSGTQLSVL.

This clone was seen ten or more times. The chain employs TRBV23-1 and TRBJ2-7, with 7 bases that match TRBD1. TRBV23-1 is annotated as an ORF whose role is uncertain. The CDR3 loop spans 14 amino acids. With V trimmed by 7 bases and J by 2 bases, 8 bases remained unmatched. CDR3 sequence reads: CASKPGQTTYEQYF. As DNA, the CDR3 is TGCGCCAGCAAACCGGGACAGACGACCTACGAGCAGTACTTC.

A note on this clone: The same CDR3 can be traced to other DNA sequences in this sample. V is TRBV5-5 and J is TRBJ1-6; D ambiguous. The germline gives CDR1 SGHKS, CDR2 YYEKEE (reference sequence). The length of the CDR3 is 14 residues. V dropped 0 bases and J dropped 7 bases, with 8 bases sitting between them. The CDR3 here is CASSLEGYNSPLHF. The CDR3 DNA reads TGTGCCAGCAGCTTGGAGGGATACAATTCACCCCTCCACTTT.

The chain combines TRBV15 with TRBJ2-2, with D perhaps matching TRBD2 (5 bases). The germline V and J ends were trimmed by 0 bases and 3 bases, with 14 bases remaining between them. CDR1 is LNHNV and CDR2 is YYDKDF in the germline V gene (reference sequence). The CDR3 consists of 17 residues. This CDR3 reads CATSRDRTGRHTGELFF. CDR3 coding DNA: TGTGCCACCAGCAGAGATCGAACGGGAAGGCACACCGGGGAGCTGTTTTTT.

The chain couples TRBV5-1 to TRBJ1-4; D uncertain. The germline V gene has CDR1 SGHRS and CDR2 YFSETQ. The CDR3 loop spans 16 amino acids. V was shortened by 0 bases and J by 0 bases, with 9 bases between the two germline ends. CDR3 bases: TGCGCCAGCAGCTTGGAGGAGGTTGCAACTAATGAAAAACTGTTTTTT. Translating gives CASSLEEVATNEKLFF.

This CDR3 is CASTRGLAALGTDTQYF. The CDR3 nucleotides are TGTGCCAGCACCCGAGGACTAGCGGCCTTAGGCACAGATACGCAGTATTTT. The chain uses TRBV5-4 and TRBJ2-3; 10 positions match TRBD2. The CDR3 has 17 residues. Germline loops: CDR1 SGHNT, CDR2 YYREEE (reference sequence). V lost 6 bases and J lost 1; bases outside the gene matches: 11.

This chain uses TRBV5-1 with TRBJ1-2; D is possibly TRBD1 (6 bases). The V gene lost 4 bases and the J gene lost 4 bases, with 11 bases spanning the gap. In germline, CDR1 is SGHRS, CDR2 YFSETQ. This CDR3 comprises 13 residues. In nucleotides, the CDR3 is TGCGCCAGCAGCCAAGGGGGGGTCTATGGCTACACCTTC. Translating gives CASSQGGVYGYTF.

The sample holds one count of this clone. The chain employs TRBV18 and TRBJ1-1; D gene ambiguous. Germline CDR1 reads KGHSH; CDR2 reads LQKENI. CDR3 size: 14 residues. With 2 bases removed from V and 1 base from J, the gap between germline ends came to 8 bases. The CDR3 loop reads CASSPVTTNTEAFF. In nucleotides, the CDR3 is TGTGCCAGCTCACCAGTGACAACGAACACTGAAGCTTTCTTT.

This chain connects TRBV19 to TRBJ2-2; TRBD1 or TRBD2 may be the D gene (6 bases each). The CDR3 sequence is 15 residues long. Trimming left V 0 bases short and J 4 bases short, with 9 bases between. The V gene's germline CDR1 is LNHDA and CDR2 SQIVND (reference sequence). The CDR3: CASSIDRGGTGELFF. CDR3 in DNA: TGTGCCAGTAGTATAGACAGGGGAGGCACCGGGGAGCTGTTTTTT.

The V and J genes are TRBV2 and TRBJ2-5; the match to TRBD1 covers 7 bases. V trimming: 6 bases; J trimming: 5 bases; junction bases outside the gene matches: 12. Germline V CDR1 and CDR2: SNHLY, FYNNEI. This CDR3 is built from 15 residues. The CDR3 loop reads CASSETGAPGETQYF. The DNA of the CDR3 is TGTGCCAGCAGCGAAACAGGGGCCCCTGGGGAGACCCAGTACTTC. Filled out from reference TRBV2 and TRBJ2-5, the complete variable domain reads EPEVTQTPSHQVTQMGQEVILRCVPISNHLYFYWYRQILGQKVEFLVSFYNNEISEKSEIFDDQFSVERPDGSNFTLKIRSTKLEDSAMYFCASSETGAPGETQYFGPGTRLLVL.

V is TRBV15 and J is TRBJ2-7; 12 bases fit TRBD1. The CDR3 is 17 amino acids. Per germline, CDR1 LNHNV and CDR2 YYDKDF (reference sequence). Unmatched junction bases numbered 8, after V lost 0 bases and J lost 5 bases. The CDR3 DNA sequence: TGTGCCACCAGCAGAGATCCGGGACAGGGGGCAGATGACGAGCAGTACTTC. This encodes CATSRDPGQGADDEQYF. The whole variable domain, filled in from reference TRBV15 and TRBJ2-7, reads DAMVIQNPRYQVTQFGKPVTLSCSQTLNHNVMYWYQQKSSQAPKLLFHYYDKDFNNEADTPDNFQSRRPNTSFCFLDIRSPGLGDTAMYLCATSRDPGQGADDEQYFGPGTRLTVT.

This clone appeared a single time. The gene calls are TRBV7-6 and TRBJ2-2, with 7 bases aligning to TRBD2. The CDR3 consists of 18 residues. V lost 5 bases, J lost 3 bases, and 15 bases stayed unmatched. Per the germline V gene, CDR1 is SGHVS and CDR2 is FNYEAQ. The CDR3 protein is CASSPEASAGVYTGELFF. DNA of the CDR3: TGTGCCAGCAGCCCAGAGGCGTCGGCGGGAGTATACACCGGGGAGCTGTTTTTT.